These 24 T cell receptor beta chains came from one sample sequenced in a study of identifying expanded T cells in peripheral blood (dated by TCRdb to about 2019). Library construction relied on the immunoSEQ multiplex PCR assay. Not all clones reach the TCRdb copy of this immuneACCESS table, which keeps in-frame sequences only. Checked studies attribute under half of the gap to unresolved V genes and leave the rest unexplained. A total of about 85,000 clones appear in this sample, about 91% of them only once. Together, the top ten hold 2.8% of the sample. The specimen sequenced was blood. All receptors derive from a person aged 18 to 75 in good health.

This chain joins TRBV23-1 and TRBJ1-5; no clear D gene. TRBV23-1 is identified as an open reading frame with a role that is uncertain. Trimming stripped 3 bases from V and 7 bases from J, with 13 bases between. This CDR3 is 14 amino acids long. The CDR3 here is CASSHWVLGQPQHF. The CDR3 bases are TGCGCCAGCAGTCATTGGGTTCTGGGCCAGCCCCAGCATTTT.

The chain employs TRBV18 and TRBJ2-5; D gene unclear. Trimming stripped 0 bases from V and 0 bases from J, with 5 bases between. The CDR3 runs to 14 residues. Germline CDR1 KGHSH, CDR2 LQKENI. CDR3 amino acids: CASSPPVHQETQYF. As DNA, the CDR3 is TGTGCCAGCTCACCACCGGTACACCAAGAGACCCAGTACTTC.

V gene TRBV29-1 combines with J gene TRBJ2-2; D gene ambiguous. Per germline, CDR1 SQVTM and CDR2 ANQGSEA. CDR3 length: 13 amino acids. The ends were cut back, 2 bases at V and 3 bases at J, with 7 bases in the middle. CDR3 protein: CSVESLDTGELFF. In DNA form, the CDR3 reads TGCAGCGTTGAATCTCTAGACACCGGGGAGCTGTTTTTT.

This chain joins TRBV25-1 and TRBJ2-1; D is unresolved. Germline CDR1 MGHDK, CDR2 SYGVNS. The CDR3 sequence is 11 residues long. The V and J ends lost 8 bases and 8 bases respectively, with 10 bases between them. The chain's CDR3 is CASPVVDEQFF. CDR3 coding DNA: TGTGCCAGCCCTGTTGTCGATGAGCAGTTCTTC. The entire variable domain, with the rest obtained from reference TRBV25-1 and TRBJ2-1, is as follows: EADIYQTPRYLVIGTGKKITLECSQTMGHDKMYWYQQDPGMELHLIHYSYGVNSTEKGDLSSESTVSRIRTEHFPLTLESARPSHTSQYLCASPVVDEQFFGPGTRLTVL.

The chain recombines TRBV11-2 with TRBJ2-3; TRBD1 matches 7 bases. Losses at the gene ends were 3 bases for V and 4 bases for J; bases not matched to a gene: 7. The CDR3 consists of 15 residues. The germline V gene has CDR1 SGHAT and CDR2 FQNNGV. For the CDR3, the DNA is TGTGCCAGCAGCTTTGTAAGTCAGGGGGCAGATACGCAGTATTTT. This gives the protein CASSFVSQGADTQYF.

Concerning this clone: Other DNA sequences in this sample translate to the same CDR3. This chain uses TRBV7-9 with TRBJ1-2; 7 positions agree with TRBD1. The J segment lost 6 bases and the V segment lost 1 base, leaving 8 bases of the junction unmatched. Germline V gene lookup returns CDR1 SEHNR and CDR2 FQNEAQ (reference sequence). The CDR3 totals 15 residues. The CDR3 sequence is CASSLDRQGGDGYTF. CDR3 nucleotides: TGTGCCAGCAGCTTAGATCGACAGGGTGGAGATGGCTACACCTTC.

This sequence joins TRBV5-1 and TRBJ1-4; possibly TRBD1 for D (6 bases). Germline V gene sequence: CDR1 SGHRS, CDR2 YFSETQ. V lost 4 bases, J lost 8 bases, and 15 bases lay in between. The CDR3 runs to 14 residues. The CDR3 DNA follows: TGCGCCAGCAGCCTGGACAGAGGGGAAGAAAAACTGTTTTTT. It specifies CASSLDRGEEKLFF.

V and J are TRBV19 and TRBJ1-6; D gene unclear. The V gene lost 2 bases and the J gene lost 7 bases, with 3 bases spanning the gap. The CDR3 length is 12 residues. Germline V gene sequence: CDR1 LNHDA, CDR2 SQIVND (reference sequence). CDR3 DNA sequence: TGTGCCAGTAGTATACAGAATTCACCCCTCCACTTT. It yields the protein CASSIQNSPLHF.

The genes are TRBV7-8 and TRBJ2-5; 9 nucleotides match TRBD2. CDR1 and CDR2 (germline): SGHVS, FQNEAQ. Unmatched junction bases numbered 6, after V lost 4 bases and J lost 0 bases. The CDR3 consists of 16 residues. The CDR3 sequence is CASSSRLAVDQETQYF. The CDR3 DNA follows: TGTGCCAGCAGCTCCCGACTAGCGGTCGACCAAGAGACCCAGTACTTC.

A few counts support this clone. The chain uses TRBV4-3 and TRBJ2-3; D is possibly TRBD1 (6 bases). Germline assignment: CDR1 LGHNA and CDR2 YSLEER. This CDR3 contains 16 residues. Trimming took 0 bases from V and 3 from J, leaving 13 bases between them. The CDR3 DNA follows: TGCGCCAGCAGCCAAGAGGACAGATTTAAAACAGATACGCAGTATTTT. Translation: CASSQEDRFKTDTQYF.

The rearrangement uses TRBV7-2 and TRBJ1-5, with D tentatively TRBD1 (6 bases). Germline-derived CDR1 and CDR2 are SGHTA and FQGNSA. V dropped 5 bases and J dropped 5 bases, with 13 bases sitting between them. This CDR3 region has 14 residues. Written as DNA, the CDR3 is TGTGCCAGCAGCCCAGGACAGTCCTATCAGCCCCAGCATTTT. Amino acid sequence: CASSPGQSYQPQHF.

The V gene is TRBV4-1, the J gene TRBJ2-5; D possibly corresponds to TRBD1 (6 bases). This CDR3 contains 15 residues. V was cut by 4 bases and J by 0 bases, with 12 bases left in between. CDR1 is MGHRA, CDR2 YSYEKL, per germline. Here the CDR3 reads CASSPSDRYQETQYF. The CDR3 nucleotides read TGCGCCAGCAGCCCCTCGGACAGATACCAAGAGACCCAGTACTTC.

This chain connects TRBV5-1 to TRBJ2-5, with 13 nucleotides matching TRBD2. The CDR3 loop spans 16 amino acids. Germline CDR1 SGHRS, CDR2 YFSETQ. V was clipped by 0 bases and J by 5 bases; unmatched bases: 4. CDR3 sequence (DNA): TGCGCCAGCAGCTTGGCCTGGACTAGCGGGAGTGAGACCCAGTACTTC. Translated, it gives CASSLAWTSGSETQYF.

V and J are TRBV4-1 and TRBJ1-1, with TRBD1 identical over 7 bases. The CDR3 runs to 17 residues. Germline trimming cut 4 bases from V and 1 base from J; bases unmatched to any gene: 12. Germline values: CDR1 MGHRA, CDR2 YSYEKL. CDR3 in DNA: TGCGCCAGCAGCCCCAGGGCCACGACAGGGAAGAACACTGAAGCTTTCTTT. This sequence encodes CASSPRATTGKNTEAFF.

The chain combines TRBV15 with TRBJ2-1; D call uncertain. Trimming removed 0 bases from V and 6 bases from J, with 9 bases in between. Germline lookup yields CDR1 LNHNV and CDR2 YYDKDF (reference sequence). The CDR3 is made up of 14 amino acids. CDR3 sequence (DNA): TGTGCCACCAGCAGAGACTACGGTAGCAATGAGCAGTTCTTC. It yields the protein CATSRDYGSNEQFF.

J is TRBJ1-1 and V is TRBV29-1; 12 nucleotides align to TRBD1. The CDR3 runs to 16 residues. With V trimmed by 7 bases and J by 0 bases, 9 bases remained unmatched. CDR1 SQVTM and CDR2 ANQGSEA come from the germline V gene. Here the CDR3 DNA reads TGCAGCGGTTCCGGGACAGGGGGCGGGGTGAACACTGAAGCTTTCTTT. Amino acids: CSGSGTGGGVNTEAFF.

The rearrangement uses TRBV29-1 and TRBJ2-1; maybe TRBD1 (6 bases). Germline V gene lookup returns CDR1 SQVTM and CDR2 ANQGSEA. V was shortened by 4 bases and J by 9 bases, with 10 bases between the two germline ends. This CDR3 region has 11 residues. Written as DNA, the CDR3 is TGCAGCGTTGTCAGGGGTACTGAGCAGTTCTTC. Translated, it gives CSVVRGTEQFF.

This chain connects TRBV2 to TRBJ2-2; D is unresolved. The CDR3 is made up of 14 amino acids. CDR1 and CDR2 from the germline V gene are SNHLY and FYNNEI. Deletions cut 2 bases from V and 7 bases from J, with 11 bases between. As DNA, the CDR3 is TGTGCCAGCAGTGAAATAGCCCCTTACGGGGAGCTGTTTTTT. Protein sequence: CASSEIAPYGELFF.

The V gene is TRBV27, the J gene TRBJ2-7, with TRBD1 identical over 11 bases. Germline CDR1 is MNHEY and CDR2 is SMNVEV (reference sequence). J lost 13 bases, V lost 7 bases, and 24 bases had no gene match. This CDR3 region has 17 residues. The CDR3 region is CASTYPGWTGGVLGSYF. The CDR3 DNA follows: TGTGCCAGCACCTACCCCGGGTGGACAGGGGGCGTTTTAGGGTCCTACTTC.

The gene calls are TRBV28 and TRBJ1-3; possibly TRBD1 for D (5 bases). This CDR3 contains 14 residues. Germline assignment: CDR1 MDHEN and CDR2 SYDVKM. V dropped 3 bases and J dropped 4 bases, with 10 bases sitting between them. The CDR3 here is CASSFARAGNTIYF. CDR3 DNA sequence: TGTGCCAGCAGTTTTGCCAGGGCAGGAAACACCATATATTTT.

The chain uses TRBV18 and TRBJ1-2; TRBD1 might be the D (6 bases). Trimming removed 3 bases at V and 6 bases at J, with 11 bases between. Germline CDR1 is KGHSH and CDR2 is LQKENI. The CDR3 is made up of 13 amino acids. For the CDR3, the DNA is TGTGCCAGCTCACCCGACAGGAAGGATGGCTACACCTTC. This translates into CASSPDRKDGYTF. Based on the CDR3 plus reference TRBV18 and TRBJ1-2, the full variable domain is NAGVMQNPRHLVRRRGQEARLRCSPMKGHSHVYWYRQLPEEGLKFMVYLQKENIIDESGMPKERFSAEFPKEGPSILRIQQVVRGDSAAYFCASSPDRKDGYTFGSGTRLTVV.

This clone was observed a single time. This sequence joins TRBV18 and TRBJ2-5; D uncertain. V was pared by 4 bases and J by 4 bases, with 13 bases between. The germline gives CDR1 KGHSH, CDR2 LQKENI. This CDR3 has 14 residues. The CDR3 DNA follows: TGTGCCAGCTCACTTGGTGGGGTAGGAGAGACCCAGTACTTC. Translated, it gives CASSLGGVGETQYF. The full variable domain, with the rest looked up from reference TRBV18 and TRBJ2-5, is NAGVMQNPRHLVRRRGQEARLRCSPMKGHSHVYWYRQLPEEGLKFMVYLQKENIIDESGMPKERFSAEFPKEGPSILRIQQVVRGDSAAYFCASSLGGVGETQYFGPGTRLLVL.

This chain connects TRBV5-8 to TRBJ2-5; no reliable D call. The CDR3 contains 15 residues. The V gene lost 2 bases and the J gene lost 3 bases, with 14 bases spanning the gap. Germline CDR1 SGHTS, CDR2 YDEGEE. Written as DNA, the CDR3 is TGTGCCAGCAGCTTAGGTAGGGCACCTAAAGAGACCCAGTACTTC. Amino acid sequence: CASSLGRAPKETQYF.

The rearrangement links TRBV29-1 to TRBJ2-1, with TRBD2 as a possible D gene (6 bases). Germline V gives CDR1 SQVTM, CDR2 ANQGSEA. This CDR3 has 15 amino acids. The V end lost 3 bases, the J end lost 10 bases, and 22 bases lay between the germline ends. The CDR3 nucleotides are TGCAGCGTTGATGGCGGGGACTCTCCACGCGACGAGCAGTTCTTC. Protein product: CSVDGGDSPRDEQFF.